Listed below are T cell receptor beta chains from one sample, sequenced in a study of blood T cell repertoires in COVID-19. The assay was immunoSEQ multiplex PCR, and TCRdb's table has in-frame clones only and misses some. The table records about 190,000 clones, 65% to 85% of them present only once. Sequences were obtained from PBMCs or T cells enriched from blood (not recorded which). These receptors were taken from a woman aged 30 to 39 who had been exposed to COVID-19. Each CDR3 is given with its conserved first and last residue. The D gene is left open where the match is weak. Rows may omit the clone size; those that give it use once, few, many or a size class.

.	TRBV6-1	.	TRBJ1-2	TGTGCCAGCAGTGACAGGATAGGTGGCTATGGCTACACCTTC	CASSDRIGGYGYTF
TRBD1	TRBV6-1	.	TRBJ2-3	TGTGCCAGCAGTGATCCCCGGGACAGGGTCACAGATACGCAGTATTTT	CASSDPRDRVTDTQYF
TRBD1	TRBV19	.	TRBJ2-7	TGTGCCAGTAATAATAGCCCGGGACAGGGGATAGAGGAGCAGTACTTC	CASNNSPGQGIEEQYF
TRBD2	TRBV9	.	TRBJ2-3	TGTGCCAGCAGCCCCAAAGTGACTAGCGGTTCCCCCGGCACAGATACGCAGTATTTT	CASSPKVTSGSPGTDTQYF
.	TRBV9	once	TRBJ1-5	TGTGCCAGCAGCCCAAGACAGGATCCCTCCCGACAGCCCCAGCATTTT	CASSPRQDPSRQPQHF
.	TRBV7-2	.	TRBJ2-5	TGTGCCAGCAGCTCCTTGGGGGGGGCTGGGGAGACCCAGTACTTC	CASSSLGGAGETQYF
.	TRBV2	.	TRBJ1-5	TGTGCCAGCAGTGACAGTCATAGCAATCAGCCCCAGCATTTT	CASSDSHSNQPQHF
.	TRBV5-1	.	TRBJ1-4	TGCGCCAGCAGCTTGTTAGGGGTTGACGAAAAACTGTTTTTT	CASSLLGVDEKLFF
TRBD2	TRBV4-1	.	TRBJ2-7	TGCGCCAGCAGCTTGGCGGGGGAAACCTACGAGCAGTACTTC	CASSLAGETYEQYF
TRBD1	TRBV3-1/TRBV3-2	.	TRBJ2-3	TGTGCCAGCAGCCTATCGACAGGGAGCACAGATACGCAGTATTTT	CASSLSTGSTDTQYF
TRBD1	TRBV7-9	.	TRBJ1-5	TGTGCCAGCAGCTCCGACAGGGTACCTAAGGGGCCCCAGCATTTT	CASSSDRVPKGPQHF
.	TRBV7-8	.	TRBJ1-5	TGTGCCAGCAGCTTAAACCAAGAGATCGGGTTGAATCAGCCCCAGCATTTT	CASSLNQEIGLNQPQHF
TRBD1	TRBV2	.	TRBJ1-6	TGTGCCAGCACCTTGGACAGGGGGCGTTCACCCCTCCACTTT	CASTLDRGRSPLHF
TRBD1	TRBV7-2	.	TRBJ2-7	TGTGCCAGCAGCTTTAGTAGGGGGACAGGGTCCTACGAGCAGTACTTC	CASSFSRGTGSYEQYF
.	TRBV19	.	TRBJ1-4	TGTGCCAGTAGTACCAACAGAATGTATGAAAAACTGTTTTTT	CASSTNRMYEKLFF
TRBD1	TRBV7-2	.	TRBJ1-1	TGTGCCAGCAGCACCCGACAGGGTGGGGACACTGAAGCTTTCTTT	CASSTRQGGDTEAFF
TRBD1	TRBV9	.	TRBJ2-2	TGTGCCAGCAGCGTAGAGGGGGCATCCGGGGAGCTGTTTTTT	CASSVEGASGELFF
TRBD1	TRBV27	.	TRBJ2-2	TGTGCCAGCGCCCGACAGGGGAATCCCGGGGAGCTGTTTTTT	CASARQGNPGELFF
TRBD1	TRBV9	.	TRBJ1-5	TGTGCCAGCAGCCCGGGACAGGGAAATCAGCCCCAGCATTTT	CASSPGQGNQPQHF
.	TRBV21-1	.	TRBJ1-1	TGTGCCAGCAGCGATTGGGGACTCCCCAAGGGAGCTTTCTTT	CASSDWGLPKGAFF